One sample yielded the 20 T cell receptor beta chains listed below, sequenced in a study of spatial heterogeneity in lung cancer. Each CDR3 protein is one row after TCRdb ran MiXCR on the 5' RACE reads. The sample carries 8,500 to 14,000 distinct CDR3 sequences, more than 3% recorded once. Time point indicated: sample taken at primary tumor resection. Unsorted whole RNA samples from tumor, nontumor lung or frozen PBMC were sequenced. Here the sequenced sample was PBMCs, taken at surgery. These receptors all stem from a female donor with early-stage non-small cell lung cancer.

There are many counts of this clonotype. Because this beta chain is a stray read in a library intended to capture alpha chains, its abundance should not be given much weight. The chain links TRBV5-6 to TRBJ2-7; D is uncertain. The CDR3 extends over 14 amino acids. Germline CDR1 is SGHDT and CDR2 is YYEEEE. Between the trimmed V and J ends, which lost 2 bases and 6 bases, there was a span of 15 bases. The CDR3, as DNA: TGTGCCAGCAGCTTAGGTCAACTATCTGGCGAGCAGTACTTC. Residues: CASSLGQLSGEQYF.

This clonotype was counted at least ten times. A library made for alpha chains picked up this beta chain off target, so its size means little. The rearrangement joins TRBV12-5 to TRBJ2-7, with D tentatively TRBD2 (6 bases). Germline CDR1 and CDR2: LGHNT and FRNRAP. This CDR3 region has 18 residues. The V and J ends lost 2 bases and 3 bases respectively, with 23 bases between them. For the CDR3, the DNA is TGTGCTAGTGGTTTGCTCGACGGGCGGGGAAAAGCAATCTACGAGCAGTACTTC. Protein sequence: CASGLLDGRGKAIYEQYF.

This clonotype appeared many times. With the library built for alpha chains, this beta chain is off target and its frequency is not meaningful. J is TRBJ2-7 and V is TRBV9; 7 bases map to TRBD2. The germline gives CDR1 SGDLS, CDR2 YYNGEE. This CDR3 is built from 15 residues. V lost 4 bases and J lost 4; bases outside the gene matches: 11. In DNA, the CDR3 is TGTGCCAGCAGCCCCTCCGGGACTACCAGTTACGAGCAGTACTTC. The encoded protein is CASSPSGTTSYEQYF.

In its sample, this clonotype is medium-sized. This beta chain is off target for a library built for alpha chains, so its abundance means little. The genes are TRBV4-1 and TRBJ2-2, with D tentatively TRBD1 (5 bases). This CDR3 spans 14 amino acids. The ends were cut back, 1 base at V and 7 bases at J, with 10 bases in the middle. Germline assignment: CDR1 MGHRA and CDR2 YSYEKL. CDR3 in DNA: TGCGCCAGCAGCCAAGCCCCTAGGGGCGGGGAGCTGTTTTTT. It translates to CASSQAPRGGELFF.

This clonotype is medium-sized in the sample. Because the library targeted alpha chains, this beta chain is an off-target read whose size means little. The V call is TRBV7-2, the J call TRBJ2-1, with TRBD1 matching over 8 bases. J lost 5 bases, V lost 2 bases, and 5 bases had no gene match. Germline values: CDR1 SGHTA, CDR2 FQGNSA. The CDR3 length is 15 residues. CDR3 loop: CASSLPGGAHNEQFF. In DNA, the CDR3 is TGTGCCAGCAGCTTACCAGGGGGCGCCCACAATGAGCAGTTCTTC.

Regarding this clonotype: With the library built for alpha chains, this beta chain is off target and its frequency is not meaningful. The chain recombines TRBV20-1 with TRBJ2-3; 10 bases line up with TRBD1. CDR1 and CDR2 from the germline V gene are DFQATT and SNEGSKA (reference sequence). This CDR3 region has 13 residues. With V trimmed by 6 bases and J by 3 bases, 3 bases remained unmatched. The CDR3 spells CSARTGGTDTQYF. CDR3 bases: TGCAGTGCGCGGACAGGGGGAACAGATACGCAGTATTTT.

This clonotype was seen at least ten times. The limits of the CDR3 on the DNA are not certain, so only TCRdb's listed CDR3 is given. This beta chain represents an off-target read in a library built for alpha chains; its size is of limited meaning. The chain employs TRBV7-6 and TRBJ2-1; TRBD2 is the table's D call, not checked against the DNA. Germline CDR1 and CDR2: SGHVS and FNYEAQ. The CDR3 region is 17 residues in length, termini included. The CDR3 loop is CASSSTLGSGTYNEQFF.

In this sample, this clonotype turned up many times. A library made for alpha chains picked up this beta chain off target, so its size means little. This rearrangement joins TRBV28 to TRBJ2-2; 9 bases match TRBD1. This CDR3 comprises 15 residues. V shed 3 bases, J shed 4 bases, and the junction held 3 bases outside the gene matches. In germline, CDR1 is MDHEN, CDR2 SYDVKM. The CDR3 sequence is CASSFGGQGTGELFF. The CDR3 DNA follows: TGTGCCAGCAGTTTTGGGGGACAGGGCACCGGGGAGCTGTTTTTT.

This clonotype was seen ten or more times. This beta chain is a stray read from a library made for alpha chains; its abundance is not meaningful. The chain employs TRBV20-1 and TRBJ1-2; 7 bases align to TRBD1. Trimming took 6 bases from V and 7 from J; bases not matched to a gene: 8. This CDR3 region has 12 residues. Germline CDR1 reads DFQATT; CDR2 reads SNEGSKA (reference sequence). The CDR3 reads CSAPDRRGGYTF. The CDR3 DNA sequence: TGCAGTGCCCCGGACAGGAGGGGTGGCTACACCTTC.

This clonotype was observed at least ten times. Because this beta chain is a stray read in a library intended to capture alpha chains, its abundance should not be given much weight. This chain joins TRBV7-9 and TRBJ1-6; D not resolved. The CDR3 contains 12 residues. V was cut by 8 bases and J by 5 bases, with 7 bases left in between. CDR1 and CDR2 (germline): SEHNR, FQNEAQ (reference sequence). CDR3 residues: CASRVDNSPLHF. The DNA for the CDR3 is TGTGCCAGCCGGGTGGATAATTCACCCCTCCACTTT.

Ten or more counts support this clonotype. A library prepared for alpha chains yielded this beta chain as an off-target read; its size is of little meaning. This chain's CDR3 is CSARDQERGGYEQYF. The CDR3 nucleotides are TGCAGTGCTAGAGATCAGGAGAGAGGGGGCTACGAGCAGTACTTC. The J gene is TRBJ2-7, the V gene TRBV20-1; a possible D gene is TRBD1 (6 bases). Germline lookup yields CDR1 DFQATT and CDR2 SNEGSKA (reference sequence). With 0 bases removed from V and 3 bases from J, the gap between germline ends came to 15 bases. The CDR3 runs to 15 residues.

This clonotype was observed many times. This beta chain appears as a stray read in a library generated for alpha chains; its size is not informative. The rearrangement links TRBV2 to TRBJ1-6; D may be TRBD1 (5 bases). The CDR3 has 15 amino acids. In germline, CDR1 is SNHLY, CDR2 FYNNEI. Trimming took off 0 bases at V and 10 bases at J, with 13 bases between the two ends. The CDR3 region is CASSEAAGSRSPLHF. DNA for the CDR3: TGTGCCAGCAGTGAAGCGGCAGGGTCGCGGTCACCCCTCCACTTT.

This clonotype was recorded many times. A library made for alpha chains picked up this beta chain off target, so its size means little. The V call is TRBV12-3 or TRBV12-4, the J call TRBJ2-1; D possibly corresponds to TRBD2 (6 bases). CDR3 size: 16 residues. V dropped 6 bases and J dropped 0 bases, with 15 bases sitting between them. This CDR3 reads CASSRLGQGSYNEQFF. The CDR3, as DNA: TGTGCCAGCAGCCGACTAGGTCAGGGCTCCTACAATGAGCAGTTCTTC.

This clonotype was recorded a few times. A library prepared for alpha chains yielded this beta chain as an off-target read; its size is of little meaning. CDR3 nucleotides: TGTGCCAGCAGCTTGCGTGGGTTCCTCGGGGAGCTGTTTTTT. It specifies CASSLRGFLGELFF. The V gene is TRBV5-6, the J gene TRBJ2-2, with no clear D. Per germline, CDR1 SGHDT and CDR2 YYEEEE. V dropped 1 base and J dropped 7 bases, with 11 bases sitting between them. CDR3 length: 14 amino acids.

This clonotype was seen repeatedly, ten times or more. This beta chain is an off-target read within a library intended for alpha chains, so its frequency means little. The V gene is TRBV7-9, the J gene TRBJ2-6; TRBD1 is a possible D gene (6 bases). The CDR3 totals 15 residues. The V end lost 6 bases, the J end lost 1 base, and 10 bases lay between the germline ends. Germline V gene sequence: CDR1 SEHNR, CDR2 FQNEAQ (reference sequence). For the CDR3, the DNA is TGTGCCAGCAGTTACAGGGAATCTGGGGCCAACGTCCTGACTTTC. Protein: CASSYRESGANVLTF.

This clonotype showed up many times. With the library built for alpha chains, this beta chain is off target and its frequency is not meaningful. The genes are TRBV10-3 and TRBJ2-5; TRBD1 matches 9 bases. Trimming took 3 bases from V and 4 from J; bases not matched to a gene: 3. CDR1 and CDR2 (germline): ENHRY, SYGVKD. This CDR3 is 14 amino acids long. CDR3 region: CAISDGGQGETQYF. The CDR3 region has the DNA TGTGCCATCAGTGACGGGGGACAGGGAGAGACCCAGTACTTC.

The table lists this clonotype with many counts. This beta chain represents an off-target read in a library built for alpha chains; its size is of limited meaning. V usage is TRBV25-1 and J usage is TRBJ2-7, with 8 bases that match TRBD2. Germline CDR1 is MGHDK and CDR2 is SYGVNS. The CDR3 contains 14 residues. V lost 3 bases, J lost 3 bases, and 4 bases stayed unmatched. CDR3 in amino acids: CASSDQRGFYEQYF. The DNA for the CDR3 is TGTGCCAGCAGTGACCAGCGGGGGTTCTACGAGCAGTACTTC.

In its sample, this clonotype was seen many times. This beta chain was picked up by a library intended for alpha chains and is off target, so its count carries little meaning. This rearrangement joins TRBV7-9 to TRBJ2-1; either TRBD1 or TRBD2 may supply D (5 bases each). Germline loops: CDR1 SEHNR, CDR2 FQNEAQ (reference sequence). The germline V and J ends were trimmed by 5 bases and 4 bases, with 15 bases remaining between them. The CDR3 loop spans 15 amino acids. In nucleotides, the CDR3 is TGTGCCAGCAGCCAATCCGTGAGGGGTTACAATGAGCAGTTCTTC. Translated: CASSQSVRGYNEQFF.

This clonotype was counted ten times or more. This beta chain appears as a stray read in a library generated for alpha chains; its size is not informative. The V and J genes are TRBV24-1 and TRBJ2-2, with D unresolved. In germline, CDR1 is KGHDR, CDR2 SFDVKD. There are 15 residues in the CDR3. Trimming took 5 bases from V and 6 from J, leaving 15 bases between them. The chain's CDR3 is CATSVIPATPGELFF. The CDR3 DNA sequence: TGTGCCACCAGTGTAATACCCGCGACGCCCGGGGAGCTGTTTTTT.

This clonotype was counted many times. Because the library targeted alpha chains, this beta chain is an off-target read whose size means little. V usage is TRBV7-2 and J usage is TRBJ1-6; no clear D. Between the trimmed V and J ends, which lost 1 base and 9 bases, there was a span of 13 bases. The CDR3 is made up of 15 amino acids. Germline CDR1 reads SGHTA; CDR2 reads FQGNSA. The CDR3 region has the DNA TGTGCCAGCAGCTTAGTTTTAGGGTCCGGTTCACCCCTCCACTTT. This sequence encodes CASSLVLGSGSPLHF.